This is a list of T cell receptor beta chains from one sample in a study of blood T cell repertoires in COVID-19. Sequencing was performed with immunoSEQ multiplex PCR; in TCRdb, only in-frame clones are kept and a portion is missing. The sample gives around 300,000 clones, about 93% of which show up once; around 1.1% is in the top ten. Sequenced sample: PBMCs or T cells enriched from blood (not recorded which). The receptors shown here come from a woman aged 25-40 years who had recovered from COVID-19. CDR3s include the opening cysteine and the closing phenylalanine or tryptophan. D genes are given only for firm matches. The listing skips clone size in some rows; elsewhere it reads once, few, many or a size class.

clone_size | cdr3_length | j_call | v_call | d_call | cdr3_nt | cdr3_aa
once | 19 | TRBJ2-2 | TRBV28 | TRBD1 | TGTGCCAGCAGTCCGCAACGGGGACAGGGAACGACCCACACCGGGGAGCTGTTTTTT | CASSPQRGQGTTHTGELFF
. | 14 | TRBJ1-4 | TRBV6-5 | TRBD1 | TGTGCCAGCAGACTGGGACAGACTAATGAAAAACTGTTTTTT | CASRLGQTNEKLFF
. | 15 | TRBJ2-7 | TRBV6-2/TRBV6-3 | TRBD2 | TGTGCCAGCAGTTACCCGACTAGCGGCAACTACGAGCAGTACTTC | CASSYPTSGNYEQYF
once | 13 | TRBJ1-5 | TRBV5-1 | . | TGCGCCAGCAGCCGTGACAGCAATGGGCCCCAGCATTTT | CASSRDSNGPQHF
. | 14 | TRBJ2-7 | TRBV19 | . | TGTGCCAGTAGTATGCAGGGAAGGTCCTACGAGCAGTACTTC | CASSMQGRSYEQYF
. | 18 | TRBJ2-3 | TRBV7-9 | TRBD2 | TGTGCCAGCAGCTTGCGCGGGGGGGCTAGCGGGAAGGCAGATACGCAGTATTTT | CASSLRGGASGKADTQYF
. | 14 | TRBJ2-1 | TRBV27 | . | TGTGAGGTCGCGGGACCGAATAAATACAATGAGCAGTTCTTC | CEVAGPNKYNEQFF
. | 13 | TRBJ2-7 | TRBV3-1/TRBV3-2 | . | TGTGCCAGCAGCCCCGGGATCCCCTACGAGCAGTACTTC | CASSPGIPYEQYF
. | 15 | TRBJ2-7 | TRBV7-6 | TRBD1 | TGTGCCAGCAGCGCCAGACAGGGGGCTGCTTACGAGCAGTACTTC | CASSARQGAAYEQYF
. | 16 | TRBJ2-2 | TRBV5-1 | . | TGCGCCAGCAGCTTGGGGGGGCAGCAGAACACCGGGGAGCTGTTTTTT | CASSLGGQQNTGELFF
. | 15 | TRBJ1-2 | TRBV9 | TRBD1 | TGTGCCAGCAGCGAACACAGGGGTACTATGGATGGCTACACCTTC | CASSEHRGTMDGYTF
. | 14 | TRBJ1-1 | TRBV2 | . | TGTGCCAGCAGTGGAGGGCGAATGAACACTGAAGCTTTCTTT | CASSGGRMNTEAFF
. | 15 | TRBJ1-1 | TRBV7-9 | . | TGTGCCAGCAGCTTAGTTTCCGGAGGGTACACTGAAGCTTTCTTT | CASSLVSGGYTEAFF
. | 13 | TRBJ1-2 | TRBV7-3 | TRBD1 | TGTGCCAGCAGCTTCGGACAGGGATATGGCTACACCTTC | CASSFGQGYGYTF
once | 12 | TRBJ1-2 | TRBV7-2 | . | TGTGCCAGCAGCCCCCAGGGTTACGGCTACACCTTC | CASSPQGYGYTF
. | 14 | TRBJ2-5 | TRBV9 | . | TGTGCCAGCAGCGTAGCTCAGGGGCAAGAGACCCAGTACTTC | CASSVAQGQETQYF
. | 12 | TRBJ2-1 | TRBV30 | . | TGTGCCTGGAGTGGACAGTACAATGAGCAGTTCTTC | CAWSGQYNEQFF
. | 18 | TRBJ2-3 | TRBV9 | . | TGTGCCAGCAGCGCTTCTCTAAGGGGACTGAGGGCCTGGGATACGCAGTATTTT | CASSASLRGLRAWDTQYF
. | 15 | TRBJ2-1 | TRBV27 | . | TGTGCCAGCAGTTCTCCCCGGGAGCCCTACAATGAGCAGTTCTTC | CASSSPREPYNEQFF
. | 12 | TRBJ1-2 | TRBV7-2 | . | TGTGCCAGCAGCTTATATCCCTATGGCTACACCTTC | CASSLYPYGYTF
. | 18 | TRBJ2-3 | TRBV9 | TRBD2 | TGTGCCAGCAGCGTTGCCCCTAGACTAGCGGGAGGCACAGATACGCAGTATTTT | CASSVAPRLAGGTDTQYF
. | 15 | TRBJ2-7 | TRBV5-4 | TRBD2 | TGTGCCAGCAGTCCTAAACTAGCGGGGCCCTACGAGCAGTACTTC | CASSPKLAGPYEQYF
. | 13 | TRBJ2-1 | TRBV13 | . | TGTGCCAGTGGTTCAACGGAGGGGAATGAGCAGTTCTTC | CASGSTEGNEQFF
. | 17 | TRBJ2-5 | TRBV19 | TRBD1 | TGTGCCAGTAGTATTCGTTTGTGGCAGGGGGACCAAGAGACCCAGTACTTC | CASSIRLWQGDQETQYF
. | 15 | TRBJ1-5 | TRBV12-2 | . | TGTGCAAGTCGTTCCGGTTGGGGGGGCAATCAGCCCCAGCATTTT | CASRSGWGGNQPQHF
. | 12 | TRBJ2-6 | TRBV9 | . | TGTGCCAGCAGGGGCGGGGCCAACGTCCTGACTTTC | CASRGGANVLTF
. | 14 | TRBJ1-1 | TRBV28 | . | TGTGCCAGCAGTTTCGACAGCTTGAACACTGAAGCTTTCTTT | CASSFDSLNTEAFF
. | 14 | TRBJ2-6 | TRBV4-3 | TRBD1 | TGCGCCAGCAGCCAGGGGACAGGGCTTGGGGTCCTGACTTTC | CASSQGTGLGVLTF
. | 18 | TRBJ2-4 | TRBV19 | TRBD1 | TGTGCCAGTAGAGGGACAGGGCCCCAGTTTATTGGCAAAAACATTCAGTACTTC | CASRGTGPQFIGKNIQYF
. | 18 | TRBJ2-2 | TRBV5-5 | TRBD1 | TGTGCCAGCAGCTTGGACCCGTTGGGGAACAGGGGTTACGGGGAGCTGTTTTTT | CASSLDPLGNRGYGELFF
. | 14 | TRBJ1-1 | TRBV28 | . | TGTGCCAGCAGTCCCCACACCCTGAACACTGAAGCTTTCTTT | CASSPHTLNTEAFF
. | 19 | TRBJ2-2 | TRBV7-2 | . | TGTGCCAGCAGCCTAAGCTTCCGGACCGCGGCTAGCAGCACCGGGGAGCTGTTTTTT | CASSLSFRTAASSTGELFF
. | 14 | TRBJ2-7 | TRBV11-1 | . | TGTGCCAGCAGCGAGGGACTGCCGACCTACGAGCAGTACTTC | CASSEGLPTYEQYF
. | 14 | TRBJ2-7 | TRBV6-5 | TRBD1 | TGTGCCAGCAGTTACAGGGGACAGACCTACGAGCAGTACTTC | CASSYRGQTYEQYF
once | 13 | TRBJ2-7 | TRBV19 | . | TGTGCCAGTAGTATAGACGGAGGGAACGAGCAGTACTTC | CASSIDGGNEQYF
once | 13 | TRBJ2-7 | TRBV7-3 | TRBD1 | TGTGCCAGCAGCAGAGACAGGGGCTGGGAGCAGTACTTC | CASSRDRGWEQYF
. | 12 | TRBJ2-7 | TRBV7-2 | . | TGTGCCAGCAGCCCGGTTTCCTACGAGCAGTACTTC | CASSPVSYEQYF
. | 15 | TRBJ1-1 | TRBV11-2 | . | TGTGCCAGCAGCTTGGACATACGCATGAACACTGAAGCTTTCTTT | CASSLDIRMNTEAFF
. | 14 | TRBJ2-7 | TRBV6-1 | . | TGTGCCAGCAGTGAATACGAGCAAACCTACGAGCAGTACTTC | CASSEYEQTYEQYF
. | 15 | TRBJ1-3 | TRBV4-3 | . | TGCGCCAGCAGCCAAGAGGGGGGGGCTGGAAACACCATATATTTT | CASSQEGGAGNTIYF
. | 14 | TRBJ1-1 | TRBV2 | . | TGTGCCAGCAGTGTTCAGGGTAAGAACACTGAAGCTTTCTTT | CASSVQGKNTEAFF
. | 14 | TRBJ1-2 | TRBV18 | . | TGTGCCAGCTCCACAGGGACGGGCTCTAATGGCTACACCTTC | CASSTGTGSNGYTF
. | 13 | TRBJ1-1 | TRBV28 | . | TGTGCCAGCAGTAACCCGGGAAACACTGAAGCTTTCTTT | CASSNPGNTEAFF
once | 12 | TRBJ2-1 | TRBV10-3 | TRBD1 | TGTGCCATCAGCGGACAGGGCAATGAGCAGTTCTTC | CAISGQGNEQFF
. | 16 | TRBJ2-7 | TRBV27 | TRBD1 | TGTGCCAGCAGTAGGGCTAGGGGACAGGTGACCTACGAGCAGTACTTC | CASSRARGQVTYEQYF
. | 14 | TRBJ2-1 | TRBV18 | TRBD1 | TGTGCCAGCTCAACTAACAGGGGGGATCGTGAGCAGTTCTTC | CASSTNRGDREQFF
. | 14 | TRBJ1-5 | TRBV15 | . | TGTGCCACCAGCAGAGAAGGTGGGCAAGGGCCCCAGCATTTT | CATSREGGQGPQHF
. | 15 | TRBJ2-3 | TRBV27 | TRBD2 | TGTGCCAGCGGGGACCTAGCGGGGAACACAGATACGCAGTATTTT | CASGDLAGNTDTQYF
. | 13 | TRBJ2-7 | TRBV27 | . | TGTGCCAGCAGTTTACTACCGCCCTACGAGCAGTACTTC | CASSLLPPYEQYF
. | 19 | TRBJ1-2 | TRBV29-1 | . | TGCAGCGTTGAAGATTGGGGTTCCCGGGCGTCAAAGGGGCAGGATAGCTACACCTTC | CSVEDWGSRASKGQDSYTF
. | 19 | TRBJ1-2 | TRBV19 | TRBD1 | TGTGCCAGTAGTATAGAGCCTGCCGAGTCCGGGACAGGGCCCTATGGCTACACCTTC | CASSIEPAESGTGPYGYTF
. | 16 | TRBJ1-3 | TRBV9 | . | TGTGCCAGCAGCGTAGCGATCGAGGGGGCTGGAAACACCATATATTTT | CASSVAIEGAGNTIYF